The 2 T cell receptor beta chains below were found in one sample sequenced in a study of beta chain features in type 1 diabetes. TCRB transcripts that were expressed got sequenced, as all of the isolated RNA had been reverse transcribed. Only in-frame clones appear in the TCRdb table, and some are missing; sequencing was by immunoSEQ multiplex PCR. The profile shows 200,000 to 250,000 clones, over 8.5% of them singletons. The sequencing input was naive CD4+ T cells from blood. The receptor source for this set is a woman between 18 and 30 years old in good health.

The rearrangement joins TRBV7-6 to TRBJ1-3; D is ambiguous. V lost 6 bases to trimming and J lost 4 bases, with 10 bases between them. Germline V lookup: CDR1 SGHVS, CDR2 FNYEAQ. CDR3 length: 13 residues. CDR3 loop: CASRKLGGNTIYF. In DNA, the CDR3 is TGTGCCAGCAGGAAACTCGGGGGAAACACCATATATTTT.

This rearrangement joins TRBV30 to TRBJ1-1; D might be TRBD1 (6 bases). The germline V and J ends were trimmed by 2 bases and 1 base, with 14 bases remaining between them. The CDR3 loop spans 15 amino acids. Germline values: CDR1 GTSNPN, CDR2 SVGIG (reference sequence). This chain's CDR3 is CAWSRIRGANTEAFF. DNA for the CDR3: TGTGCCTGGAGTCGAATCAGGGGCGCGAACACTGAAGCTTTCTTT.